Shown below are 32 T cell receptor beta chains from a single sample sequenced in a study of CD8 T cells in Susac syndrome. Reverse transcription of roughly 0.5 to 1 ug RNA was carried out with random hexamers. Each CDR3 protein gets one entry after TCRdb re-called the immunoSEQ multiplex PCR reads with MiXCR. The table shows about 400,000 distinct CDR3 sequences, with around 85% occurring only once. The specimen sequenced was CD8+ T cells from PBMCs. The receptors were sampled from a human donor with multiple sclerosis.

The V gene is TRBV2, the J gene TRBJ2-3; D is possibly TRBD2 (5 bases). The CDR3 runs 14 residues. CDR1 and CDR2 from the germline V gene are SNHLY and FYNNEI. V lost 4 bases and J lost 6, with 14 bases in between. The CDR3 here is CASSVYGSADTQYF. The CDR3 DNA reads TGTGCCAGCAGTGTCTATGGTAGCGCGGATACGCAGTATTTT.

The chain employs TRBV29-1 and TRBJ1-2, with 7 positions matching TRBD1. Trimming took 4 bases from V and 4 from J; bases not matched to a gene: 6. This CDR3 region has 13 residues. Germline V CDR1 and CDR2: SQVTM, ANQGSEA. The CDR3 DNA reads as TGCAGCGTTGGAGGACAGGATAGCTATGGCTACACCTTC. Protein product: CSVGGQDSYGYTF.

The chain is built from TRBV14 and TRBJ2-7; D is perhaps TRBD1 (5 bases). Germline V lookup: CDR1 SGHDN, CDR2 FVKESK. The length of the CDR3 is 13 residues. Trimming shortened V by 1 base and J by 5 bases, and 9 bases separated the two germline ends. The CDR3 nucleotides read TGTGCCAGCAGCCAAGGCAGGGCCGACGAGCAGTACTTC. Amino acids: CASSQGRADEQYF.

This clonotype was found once. This chain links TRBV5-6 with TRBJ2-1; possibly TRBD1 or TRBD2 for D (5 bases each). This CDR3 region has 17 residues. CDR1 and CDR2 from the germline V gene are SGHDT and YYEEEE. V lost 0 bases and J lost 5, with 18 bases in between. CDR3 region: CASSLVRDPGSHNEQFF. DNA of the CDR3: TGTGCCAGCAGCTTGGTCCGGGACCCCGGAAGCCACAATGAGCAGTTCTTC.

This clonotype was seen a few times. The V gene is TRBV28, the J gene TRBJ2-7, with 13 bases fitting TRBD2. The CDR3 consists of 15 residues. The J segment lost 1 base and the V segment lost 4 bases, leaving 1 base of the junction unmatched. Germline lookup yields CDR1 MDHEN and CDR2 SYDVKM. The CDR3, as DNA: TGTGCCAGCAGTTGGGGACTAGCGGGATCCTACGAGCAGTACTTC. Translated, it gives CASSWGLAGSYEQYF.

The chain joins TRBV7-9 to TRBJ1-1; maybe TRBD1 (5 bases). The germline gives CDR1 SEHNR, CDR2 FQNEAQ (reference sequence). The ends were cut back, 5 bases at V and 4 bases at J, with 17 bases in the middle. The CDR3 consists of 15 residues. The CDR3 sequence is CASSPREGETTEAFF. The CDR3 nucleotides read TGTGCCAGCAGCCCCCGCGAAGGGGAAACCACTGAAGCTTTCTTT.

This chain uses TRBV7-9 with TRBJ2-3, with 7 positions matching TRBD1. V lost 5 bases, J lost 6 bases, and 8 bases stayed unmatched. Looked up from germline, CDR1 is SEHNR and CDR2 is FQNEAQ (reference sequence). The CDR3 has 14 residues. In DNA, the CDR3 is TGTGCCAGCAGCCCAGACAGGGTCCCGGATACGCAGTATTTT. This translates into CASSPDRVPDTQYF.

The gene calls are TRBV4-1 and TRBJ2-7, with 10 nucleotides matching TRBD1. CDR3 length: 15 residues. The germline V gene encodes CDR1 MGHRA and CDR2 YSYEKL. V was pared by 5 bases and J by 3 bases, with 7 bases of the junction left unmatched. In DNA, the CDR3 is TGCGCCAGCAGCTTTTCGGGACAGGGGTACTACGAGCAGTACTTC. It codes for CASSFSGQGYYEQYF.

This rearrangement joins TRBV27 to TRBJ2-4, with 7 bases lining up with TRBD1. CDR1 and CDR2 (germline): MNHEY, SMNVEV (reference sequence). The V and J ends lost 3 bases and 1 base, in that order; junction bases with no gene match: 0. This CDR3 is 14 amino acids long. The CDR3 bases are TGTGCCAGCAGTTTGACAGGGGCCAAAAACATTCAGTACTTC. It is translated as CASSLTGAKNIQYF.

The sample holds one count of this clonotype. V gene TRBV7-9 combines with J gene TRBJ2-1; D remains unclear. Germline V lookup: CDR1 SEHNR, CDR2 FQNEAQ (reference sequence). V was shortened by 1 base and J by 5 bases, with 12 bases between the two germline ends. This CDR3 is built from 15 residues. The CDR3 region has the DNA TGTGCCAGCAGCTTAGGAACGGGCGCCAACAATGAGCAGTTCTTC. It is translated as CASSLGTGANNEQFF.

The chain recombines TRBV4-1 with TRBJ1-1; D possibly corresponds to TRBD1 (5 bases). Germline V gene sequence: CDR1 MGHRA, CDR2 YSYEKL. The V end was cut by 3 bases, the J end by 4 bases, with 9 bases between. This CDR3 has 13 amino acids. The CDR3 loop is CASSQPGLTEAFF. For the CDR3, the DNA is TGCGCCAGCAGCCAGCCGGGACTCACTGAAGCTTTCTTT.

The chain joins TRBV12-3 or TRBV12-4 to TRBJ2-2; no clear D. V lost 4 bases, J lost 6 bases, and 3 bases lay in between. The CDR3 spans 11 residues. The CDR3 protein is CASSSAGELFF. CDR3 bases: TGTGCCAGCAGTTCCGCCGGGGAGCTGTTTTTT.

The chain recombines TRBV5-4 with TRBJ2-5; no clear D gene. The CDR3 loop spans 15 amino acids. V was pared by 4 bases and J by 0 bases, with 13 bases between. Germline V gene sequence: CDR1 SGHNT, CDR2 YYREEE (reference sequence). As DNA, the CDR3 is TGTGCCAGCAGCCTAAAAACAGACTACCAAGAGACCCAGTACTTC. Its protein is CASSLKTDYQETQYF.

The J gene is TRBJ2-4, the V gene TRBV20-1; D is uncertain. The germline gives CDR1 DFQATT, CDR2 SNEGSKA (reference sequence). V gave up 3 bases and J gave up 0 bases, with 9 bases separating them. The CDR3 runs 14 residues. The CDR3 loop reads CSARTGEAKNIQYF. DNA for the CDR3: TGCAGTGCTAGGACTGGGGAAGCCAAAAACATTCAGTACTTC.

This clonotype has only a few counts. In nucleotides, the CDR3 is TGCGCCAGCAGTCAATCGGGGACTTCCACCTACGAGCAGTACTTC. It codes for CASSQSGTSTYEQYF. The chain couples TRBV23-1 to TRBJ2-7; D perhaps matches TRBD2 (6 bases). TRBV23-1 is flagged as an ORF with uncertain function. The length of the CDR3 is 15 residues. V was cut by 0 bases and J by 2 bases, with 11 bases left in between.

The CDR3 region has the DNA TGTGCCAGCAGTGAAGGACAGTATAGCAATCAGCCCCAGCATTTT. It codes for CASSEGQYSNQPQHF. The gene calls are TRBV2 and TRBJ1-5; D perhaps matches TRBD1 (5 bases). The CDR3 has 15 amino acids. Deletions cut 1 base from V and 0 bases from J, with 7 bases between. Germline values: CDR1 SNHLY, CDR2 FYNNEI. Supplemented by reference TRBV2 and TRBJ1-5, the full variable domain reads EPEVTQTPSHQVTQMGQEVILRCVPISNHLYFYWYRQILGQKVEFLVSFYNNEISEKSEIFDDQFSVERPDGSNFTLKIRSTKLEDSAMYFCASSEGQYSNQPQHFGDGTRLSIL.

This rearrangement joins TRBV6-4 to TRBJ2-1, with D unclear. The CDR3 is made up of 15 amino acids. Germline V gene data show CDR1 as MRHNA and CDR2 as SNTAGT. V dropped 10 bases and J dropped 7 bases, with 23 bases sitting between them. The CDR3 sequence is CATFEKGPRTNEQFF. CDR3 nucleotides: TGTGCCACCTTTGAGAAGGGCCCGCGGACGAATGAGCAGTTCTTC.

The chain carries TRBV4-1 and TRBJ1-1; perhaps TRBD1 as D (5 bases). This CDR3 spans 14 amino acids. Trimming took off 4 bases at V and 2 bases at J, with 11 bases between the two ends. Germline CDR1 MGHRA, CDR2 YSYEKL. The CDR3 nucleotides read TGCGCCAGCAGCCGAACAGGTACAAACACTGAAGCTTTCTTT. It encodes CASSRTGTNTEAFF.

The V call is TRBV4-2, the J call TRBJ2-3; TRBD2 agrees at 16 bases. The CDR3 sequence is 18 residues long. Germline-derived CDR1 and CDR2 are LGHNA and YNFKEQ. Trimming removed 3 bases from V and 6 bases from J; junction bases left unmatched: 9. The CDR3 protein is CASSHFGTSGRAGDTQYF. Here the CDR3 DNA reads TGTGCCAGCAGCCACTTCGGGACTAGCGGGAGGGCCGGGGATACGCAGTATTTT.

This rearrangement joins TRBV19 to TRBJ1-2; the D gene is possibly TRBD1 (5 bases). The CDR3 has 13 amino acids. Germline V gene data show CDR1 as LNHDA and CDR2 as SQIVND (reference sequence). V was clipped by 1 base and J by 6 bases, with 9 bases between them. The CDR3 region is CASSIGQRNGYTF. CDR3 bases: TGTGCCAGTAGTATAGGACAGCGGAATGGCTACACCTTC.

The chain is built from TRBV3-1 and TRBJ2-3; D uncertain. Trimming stripped 3 bases from V and 4 bases from J, with 5 bases between. Germline V gene data show CDR1 as LGHDT and CDR2 as YNNKEL (reference sequence). The CDR3 totals 12 residues. The DNA of the CDR3 is TGTGCCAGCAGCCACCCCGCAGATACGCAGTATTTT. Protein sequence: CASSHPADTQYF.

The chain combines TRBV6-5 with TRBJ1-1; tentatively, D is TRBD1 (5 bases). The CDR3 is 14 residues long. V lost 8 bases, J lost 4 bases, and 17 bases lay in between. Germline assignment: CDR1 MNHEY and CDR2 SVGAGI. CDR3 in amino acids: CASVRRGVGTEAFF. DNA of the CDR3: TGTGCCAGCGTAAGGCGAGGGGTCGGCACTGAAGCTTTCTTT.

V is TRBV11-2 and J is TRBJ2-6; D is perhaps TRBD1 or TRBD2 (5 bases each). Germline CDR1 SGHAT, CDR2 FQNNGV. CDR3 size: 17 residues. V lost 5 bases to trimming and J lost 0 bases, with 14 bases between them. The DNA for the CDR3 is TGTGCCAGCAGCCCCGGGACGGGACCCTCTGGGGCCAACGTCCTGACTTTC. It codes for CASSPGTGPSGANVLTF.

V gene TRBV29-1 combines with J gene TRBJ1-2; TRBD1 agrees at 7 bases. The germline CDR1 and CDR2 sequences are SQVTM and ANQGSEA. The CDR3 sequence is 13 residues long. With 3 bases clipped from V and 2 bases from J, the junction kept 3 bases outside the gene matches. The DNA of the CDR3 is TGCAGCGTTGATACAGGGGCCAACTATGGCTACACCTTC. Its translation is CSVDTGANYGYTF.

This chain joins TRBV7-9 and TRBJ1-1; a possible D gene is TRBD1 (6 bases). Trimming pared 4 bases from V and 5 bases from J, leaving 14 bases between. This CDR3 contains 14 residues. CDR1 SEHNR and CDR2 FQNEAQ come from the germline V gene (reference sequence). CDR3 residues: CASSSIQGTTEAFF. The CDR3, as DNA: TGTGCCAGCAGCTCGATACAGGGAACAACTGAAGCTTTCTTT.

The genes are TRBV10-3 and TRBJ2-7, with 7 bases that match TRBD1. The CDR3 sequence is 15 residues long. In germline, CDR1 is ENHRY, CDR2 SYGVKD. V shed 2 bases, J shed 2 bases, and the junction held 6 bases outside the gene matches. CDR3 sequence (DNA): TGTGCCATCAGTGAGCCAAATACAGGGGCCTACGAGCAGTACTTC. Residues: CAISEPNTGAYEQYF.

V usage is TRBV29-1 and J usage is TRBJ1-2; no firm D call. CDR1 and CDR2 from the germline V gene are SQVTM and ANQGSEA. The V end lost 1 base, the J end lost 3 bases, and 12 bases lay between the germline ends. The CDR3 covers 14 residues. The CDR3 sequence: CSVEGSGEDYGYTF. The CDR3 nucleotides read TGCAGCGTTGAAGGTTCCGGGGAGGACTATGGCTACACCTTC.

The rearrangement links TRBV30 to TRBJ1-3, with D possibly matching TRBD1 (6 bases). CDR1 and CDR2 (germline): GTSNPN, SVGIG (reference sequence). The CDR3 has 18 residues. Trimming took 0 bases from V and 0 from J, leaving 18 bases between them. CDR3 protein: CAWSVVWTALPSGNTIYF. CDR3 sequence (DNA): TGTGCCTGGAGTGTAGTGTGGACAGCCCTGCCCTCTGGAAACACCATATATTTT.

The chain links TRBV6-4 to TRBJ2-3; 7 positions match TRBD1. The CDR3 is 13 residues long. V lost 4 bases and J lost 6; bases outside the gene matches: 4. CDR1 and CDR2 (germline): MRHNA, SNTAGT. This CDR3 reads CASSVLQGDTQYF. The CDR3 nucleotides are TGTGCCAGCAGTGTCTTACAGGGGGATACGCAGTATTTT.

This rearrangement joins TRBV5-1 to TRBJ1-1; tentative D call: TRBD1 (5 bases). The CDR3 has 16 amino acids. Germline CDR1 and CDR2: SGHRS and YFSETQ. Deletions cut 4 bases from V and 0 bases from J, with 16 bases between. Here the CDR3 DNA reads TGCGCCAGCAGCCGGGACGTTCCCGGGCTGAACACTGAAGCTTTCTTT. This codes for CASSRDVPGLNTEAFF.

The genes are TRBV4-1 and TRBJ1-1; D perhaps matches TRBD1 (5 bases). The CDR3 extends over 17 amino acids. Trimming removed 1 base at V and 1 base at J, with 16 bases between. Germline loops: CDR1 MGHRA, CDR2 YSYEKL. CDR3 sequence: CASSQGGAGQSNTEAFF. The CDR3 region has the DNA TGCGCCAGCAGCCAAGGAGGCGCCGGACAATCGAACACTGAAGCTTTCTTT.

This chain connects TRBV7-9 to TRBJ2-1, with D perhaps matching TRBD2 (6 bases). V was trimmed by 7 bases and J by 7 bases, leaving 23 bases between them. The CDR3 is 16 residues long. Germline V gene data show CDR1 as SEHNR and CDR2 as FQNEAQ (reference sequence). The CDR3 nucleotides read TGTGCCAGCACTGACTTAGCGGCCACGCCTGGAAATGAGCAGTTCTTC. It encodes CASTDLAATPGNEQFF.